This T cell receptor beta chain derives from a study of blood T cell repertoires in COVID-19. Overall study context: Sources were T cells, B-cell-depleted T cells, or PBMCs; the material itself was cDNA or gDNA.

Measured with immunoSEQ multiplex PCR; TCRdb has only the in-frame clones, and not every one. Among 310,000 or so clones listed, more than 70% were seen once. The CDR3 totals 16 residues. In germline, CDR1 is MNHEY, CDR2 SVGAGI. Unmatched junction bases numbered 3, after V lost 0 bases and J lost 3 bases. The sequencing input was peripheral blood. This clonotype originated in a woman in her fifties or sixties with acute or convalescent COVID-19. V usage is TRBV6-5 and J usage is TRBJ2-2; 8 bases align to TRBD1. CDR3 in DNA: TGTGCCAGCAGTTACTCCCAGGGGGCGGACACCGGGGAGCTGTTTTTT. Translated: CASSYSQGADTGELFF.